This TCR beta chain was sequenced in a study of shared T cell receptors in the human thymus. V was pared by 4 bases and J by 2 bases, with 20 bases between. This CDR3 is 17 amino acids long. CDR1 and CDR2 from the germline V gene are SGHAT and FQNNGV. The protocol was immunoSEQ multiplex PCR, while the TCRdb copy is restricted to in-frame clones and leaves out a portion. The sample includes 600,000 or so clones, about 87% seen only once; the top ten take 0.0094%. The same sample was also used in a study of human thymus T cells. That work states: Corrective heart surgery yielded the resections from which the thymus tissue came. An apparent bias in V and J gene usage was seen in thymic and blood repertoires. As related research reported, thymic repertoires overlapped highly among unrelated individuals.

The sequence was obtained from a boy younger than two with a congenital heart defect. The chain has TRBV11-2 and TRBJ1-2, with a possible D match to TRBD1 (6 bases). Sequencing was done on a sample of thymocytes. CDR3 residues: CASSSGADRLTNYGYTF. The CDR3 nucleotides read TGTGCCAGCAGCTCTGGAGCCGACAGGCTCACGAACTATGGCTACACCTTC.